In this sample, the clone carrying this TCR beta chain turned up a few times. These data are taken from a study of blood T cell repertoires in COVID-19. Overall study: From the United States, Italy and Spain came samples of acute and convalescent COVID-19. T cells, B-cell-depleted T cells, or PBMCs provided the cDNA or gDNA that served as material.

Per the study methods: From reference gene primer amplification, estimates of nucleated cell counts were derived. Produced via immunoSEQ multiplex PCR; TCRdb's table is partial and in-frame only. The DNA gave D and trimming, while V, J and clone size come from that table. The sample has about 250,000 clones, 80% to 85% seen once; the top ten hold about 4.4%. Looked up from germline, CDR1 is MNHEY and CDR2 is SMNVEV (reference sequence). The V and J ends lost 4 bases and 4 bases respectively, with 11 bases between them. The CDR3 extends over 14 amino acids. The TCR comes from a man between 45 and 60 years old with active or convalescent COVID-19. The sequenced sample consisted of peripheral blood. The rearrangement uses TRBV27 and TRBJ1-5; possible D gene TRBD1, 5 bases. CDR3 protein: CASSSAGLNQPQHF. The CDR3 bases are TGTGCCAGCAGTTCGGCAGGGTTAAATCAGCCCCAGCATTTT.